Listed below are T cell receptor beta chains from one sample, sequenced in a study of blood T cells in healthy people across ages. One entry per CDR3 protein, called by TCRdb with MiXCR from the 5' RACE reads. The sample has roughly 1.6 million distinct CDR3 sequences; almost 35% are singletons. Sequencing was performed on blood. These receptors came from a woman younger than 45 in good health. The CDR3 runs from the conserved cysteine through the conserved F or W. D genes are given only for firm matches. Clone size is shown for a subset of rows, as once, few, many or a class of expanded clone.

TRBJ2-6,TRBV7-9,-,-,TGTGCCAGCATCCCTCCTATCCAGGGTACTGGGGCCAACGTCCTGACTTTC,CASIPPIQGTGANVLTF
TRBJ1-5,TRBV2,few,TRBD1,TGTGCCAGCAGCGTAGGGACAGGGGGAAATCAGCCCCAGCATTTT,CASSVGTGGNQPQHF
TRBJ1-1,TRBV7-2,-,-,TGTGCCAGCAGCACACGCCGGGGCAATTCAAGGGATCGCACTGAGGCTTTCTTT,CASSTRRGNSRDRTEAFF
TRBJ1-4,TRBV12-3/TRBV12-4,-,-,TGTGCCACCTGCAGGACAGCTGAAAAACTGTTTTTT,CATCRTAEKLFF
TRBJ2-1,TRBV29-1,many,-,TGCAGCGTTGAGGGTGGGAGAGGCAATGAGCAGTTCTTC,CSVEGGRGNEQFF
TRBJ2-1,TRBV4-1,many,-,TGCGCCAGCAGCCAAGACCCCGGGGGACCCTACAATGAGCAGTTCTTC,CASSQDPGGPYNEQFF
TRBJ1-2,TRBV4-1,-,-,TGCGCCAGCAGCCAAGTGTCAGCGACAGTAAACTATGGCTACACCTTC,CASSQVSATVNYGYTF
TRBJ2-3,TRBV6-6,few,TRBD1,TGTGCCAGCAGCGAACAGGGGGCGCAAGATACGCAGTATTTT,CASSEQGAQDTQYF
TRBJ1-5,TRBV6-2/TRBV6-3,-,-,TGTGCCAGCAGTCACAGCTATAGCAATCAGCCCCAGCATTTT,CASSHSYSNQPQHF
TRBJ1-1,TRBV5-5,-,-,TGTGCCAGCAGCTGGCGCCCTGGGGAATTAACTGAAGCTTTCTTT,CASSWRPGELTEAFF
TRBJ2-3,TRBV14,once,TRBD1,TGTGCCAGCAGCCAAAGAAGGGCAGGGGGCTCTACAGATACGCAGTATTTT,CASSQRRAGGSTDTQYF
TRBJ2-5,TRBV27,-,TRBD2,TGTGCCAGCACCTTTGCGGGAGGAGAGATCCAGTACTTC,CASTFAGGEIQYF
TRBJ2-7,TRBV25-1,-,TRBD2,TGTGCCAGCAGTGAATCCCCAACTAGCGGGAGCCTGTACGAGCAGTACTTC,CASSESPTSGSLYEQYF
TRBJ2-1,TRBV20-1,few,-,TGCAGTGCTAGAGGGCGCGACACCTACAATGAGCAGTTCTTC,CSARGRDTYNEQFF
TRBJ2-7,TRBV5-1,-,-,TGCGCCAGCACCCACGGAGGTTTAGAGGCCGAGCAGTACTTC,CASTHGGLEAEQYF
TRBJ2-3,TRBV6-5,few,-,TGTGCCAGCAGTTACTCGGGTCAGGGCTCATCAAATACGCAGTATTTT,CASSYSGQGSSNTQYF
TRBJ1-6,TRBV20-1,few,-,TGCAGTGCTAGAGTTGGGGGGATGAATTCACCCCTCCACTTT,CSARVGGMNSPLHF
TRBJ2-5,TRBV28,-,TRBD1,TGTGCCAGCAGTTTTCCGGGACAGGGGCAAGAGACCCAGTACTTC,CASSFPGQGQETQYF
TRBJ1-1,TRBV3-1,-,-,TGTGCCAGCAGCGAGCCGGGGGCTGAGGCTTTCTTT,CASSEPGAEAFF
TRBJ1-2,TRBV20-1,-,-,TGCAGTGCTAGAAACAAACAGGCCTATGGCTACACCTTC,CSARNKQAYGYTF